This T cell receptor beta chain was recovered during a study of OX40 agonist ivuxolimab in advanced cancers. This clone was observed a single time. CDR3 length: 10 residues. Deletions cut 3 bases from V and 5 bases from J, with 4 bases between. Per the germline V gene, CDR1 is SQVTM and CDR2 is ANQGSEA. Here immunoSEQ multiplex PCR was the method, and the copy in TCRdb shows in-frame clones only, minus some. The profile shows some 33,000 clones, over 85% of them singletons. This sample comprised CD4+ or CD8+ T cells sorted from blood, obtained in a trial of the OX40 agonist ivuxolimab. The source is an adult with an advanced solid tumor such as melanoma, head and neck, liver or kidney cancer. The chain couples TRBV29-1 to TRBJ1-2; D remains unclear. The CDR3 loop reads CSVDDYGYTF. In DNA, the CDR3 is TGCAGCGTTGACGATTATGGCTACACCTTC.